This T cell receptor (beta chain) emerged from a study of memory CD4+ T cells and cytomegalovirus serostatus. About the research overall: Donors were healthy Belgian adults, fewer than ten CMV seropositive and 24 seronegative. Findings of the study overall: Median bootstrapped AUC for CMV status was just under 0.97 originally, less than 0.93 US-trained.

In the original workflow: After removing out-of-frame reads, millions of distinct TCRbeta sequences remained. Method: immunoSEQ multiplex PCR; TCRdb's copy keeps in-frame clones and lacks some. For V, J and clone size, that table is used; D and trimming come from the DNA. This sample has 60,000 to 70,000 clones, with roughly 76% found just once. With 4 bases clipped from V and 4 bases from J, the junction kept 4 bases outside the gene matches. This CDR3 has 15 amino acids. Germline lookup yields CDR1 LNHDA and CDR2 SQIVND (reference sequence). Single viable CD3+CD4+CD8-CD45RO+ cells were sorted as the memory CD4+ T cells. About this clone itself: What it recognizes is unknown.

This chain joins TRBV19 and TRBJ2-1, with 10 bases fitting TRBD1. The sequence was obtained from an adult in good health and CMV-seropositive. The material sequenced was memory CD4+ T cells from blood. CDR3 amino acids: CASSTGTGAYNEQFF. CDR3 bases: TGTGCCAGTAGTACCGGGACAGGGGCTTACAATGAGCAGTTCTTC.